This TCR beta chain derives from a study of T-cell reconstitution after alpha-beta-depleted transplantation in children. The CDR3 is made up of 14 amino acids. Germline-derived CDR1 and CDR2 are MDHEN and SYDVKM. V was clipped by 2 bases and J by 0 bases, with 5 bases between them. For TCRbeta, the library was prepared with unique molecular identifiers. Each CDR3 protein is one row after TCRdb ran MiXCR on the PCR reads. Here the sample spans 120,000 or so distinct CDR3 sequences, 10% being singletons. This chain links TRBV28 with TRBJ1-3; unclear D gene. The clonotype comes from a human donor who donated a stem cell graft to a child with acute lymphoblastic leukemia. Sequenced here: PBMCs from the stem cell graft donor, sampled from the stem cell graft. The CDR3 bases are TGTGCCAGCAGTTTACCAGCCTCTGGAAACACCATATATTTT. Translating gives CASSLPASGNTIYF.